This TCR beta chain was sequenced in a study of blood T cell repertoires in COVID-19. Background on the study: Some COVID-19 samples were acute and others convalescent; all came from the United States, Italy and Spain.

V shed 7 bases and J 0 bases; nucleotides not matched to a gene: 12. CDR1 and CDR2 (germline): MGHDK, SYGVNS. CDR3 size: 17 residues. Assay used: immunoSEQ multiplex PCR; TCRdb lists only in-frame clones, some missing. The sample shows around 97,000 clones, approximately 89% of them seen only once. This clonotype was sampled from a human donor in a cohort sampled during active COVID-19. The material sequenced was peripheral blood. V gene TRBV25-1 combines with J gene TRBJ1-1; 9 bases are a match to TRBD1. CDR3 in amino acids: CASTPSPGQGLNTEAFF. The CDR3 DNA reads as TGTGCCAGCACCCCCTCCCCGGGACAGGGCCTGAACACTGAAGCTTTCTTT.